One and the same sample provided the 32 T cell receptor beta chains below, sequenced in a study of CD8+ T cells in alopecia areata. Sequencing used cDNA as its template, made by extracting RNA and reverse transcribing it. Sequencing was performed with immunoSEQ multiplex PCR; in TCRdb, only in-frame clones are kept and a portion is missing. This table has hundreds of thousands of clones, over 45% appearing once. The treatment denotes: oral pan-JAK inhibitor, 5-10 mg twice daily. The input for sequencing was CD4+ T cells sorted from blood, taken around week 53, from a patient treated with tofacitinib. The receptors stem from a human donor with alopecia areata.

This clone appeared a few times. This chain links TRBV6-5 with TRBJ2-6; 9 bases align to TRBD1. V dropped 6 bases and J dropped 3; count of bases not matched to a gene: 3. CDR3 length: 15 amino acids. The germline CDR1 and CDR2 sequences are MNHEY and SVGAGI. The CDR3 sequence is CASRRTGVGANVLTF. The CDR3 DNA reads as TGTGCCAGCAGGAGGACAGGGGTTGGGGCCAACGTCCTGACTTTC.

As concerns this clone: Other DNA sequences of this sample code for an identical CDR3. The chain joins TRBV29-1 to TRBJ1-1; 9 positions match TRBD1. With V trimmed by 7 bases and J by 0 bases, 3 bases remained unmatched. The CDR3 consists of 13 residues. The germline V gene encodes CDR1 SQVTM and CDR2 ANQGSEA. CDR3: CSAGTGLNTEAFF. CDR3 DNA sequence: TGCAGCGCCGGGACAGGGTTGAACACTGAAGCTTTCTTT.

The rearrangement uses TRBV11-2 and TRBJ2-5, with TRBD2 identical over 11 bases. V lost 1 base, J lost 5 bases, and 3 bases stayed unmatched. Germline CDR1 is SGHAT and CDR2 is FQNNGV. The CDR3 length is 15 residues. DNA of the CDR3: TGTGCCAGCAGCTTAGTTAGCGGGGGGGTCGAGACCCAGTACTTC. Its translation is CASSLVSGGVETQYF.

The V and J genes are TRBV30 and TRBJ2-2; no clear D. Germline lookup yields CDR1 GTSNPN and CDR2 SVGIG (reference sequence). The germline V and J ends were trimmed by 2 bases and 0 bases, with 10 bases remaining between them. The CDR3 consists of 15 residues. In DNA form, the CDR3 reads TGTGCCTGGAGTCTTGGGCTGGCGAACACCGGGGAGCTGTTTTTT. This gives the protein CAWSLGLANTGELFF. Drawing the rest from reference TRBV30 and TRBJ2-2, the complete variable domain is SQTIHQWPATLVQPVGSPLSLECTVEGTSNPNLYWYRQAAGRGLQLLFYSVGIGQISSEVPQNLSASRPQDRQFILSSKKLLLSDSGFYLCAWSLGLANTGELFFGEGSRLTVL.

This clone turned up a few times. The rearrangement uses TRBV29-1 and TRBJ2-5, with no clear D. Germline lookup yields CDR1 SQVTM and CDR2 ANQGSEA. The germline V and J ends were trimmed by 3 bases and 1 base, with 6 bases remaining between them. The CDR3 runs 12 residues. The DNA of the CDR3 is TGCAGCGTTGACGGCAGCCAAGAGACCCAGTACTTC. Residues: CSVDGSQETQYF. Combining the CDR3 with reference TRBV29-1 and TRBJ2-5 gives the whole variable domain SAVISQKPSRDICQRGTSLTIQCQVDSQVTMMFWYRQQPGQSLTLIATANQGSEATYESGFVIDKFPISRPNLTFSTLTVSNMSPEDSSIYLCSVDGSQETQYFGPGTRLLVL.

V gene TRBV2 combines with J gene TRBJ1-1, with D possibly being TRBD1 (5 bases). V lost 8 bases to trimming and J lost 1 base, with 14 bases between them. The CDR3 spans 14 residues. The germline gives CDR1 SNHLY, CDR2 FYNNEI. The CDR3 sequence is CASYTGLSNTEAFF. The CDR3 DNA reads as TGTGCCAGCTATACGGGACTCTCGAACACTGAAGCTTTCTTT. Drawing the rest from reference TRBV2 and TRBJ1-1, the complete variable domain is EPEVTQTPSHQVTQMGQEVILRCVPISNHLYFYWYRQILGQKVEFLVSFYNNEISEKSEIFDDQFSVERPDGSNFTLKIRSTKLEDSAMYFCASYTGLSNTEAFFGQGTRLTVV.

The rearrangement links TRBV2 to TRBJ1-2; the D is unclear. V was pared by 3 bases and J by 5 bases, with 7 bases between. This CDR3 has 12 amino acids. The V gene's germline CDR1 is SNHLY and CDR2 FYNNEI. The CDR3 DNA follows: TGTGCCAGCAGTGACTCATCGTATGGCTACACCTTC. Translation gives CASSDSSYGYTF.

The chain uses TRBV30 and TRBJ2-3; 9 bases map to TRBD2. Looked up from germline, CDR1 is GTSNPN and CDR2 is SVGIG (reference sequence). This CDR3 is built from 13 residues. Germline trimming cut 8 bases from V and 5 bases from J; bases unmatched to any gene: 8. In DNA, the CDR3 is TGTGCCCAGAATAGCGGGGGCGGAGATACGCAGTATTTT. Amino acid sequence: CAQNSGGGDTQYF.

The rearrangement links TRBV5-6 to TRBJ2-1; D may correspond to TRBD1 or TRBD2 (5 bases each). The V end lost 3 bases, the J end lost 12 bases, and 16 bases lay between the germline ends. This CDR3 contains 13 residues. Germline CDR1 SGHDT, CDR2 YYEEEE. The chain's CDR3 is CASSYTGTFRQFF. CDR3 DNA: TGTGCCAGCAGCTACACTGGGACGTTCCGGCAGTTCTTC.

The chain has TRBV25-1 and TRBJ1-2, with 9 bases lining up with TRBD1. CDR1 is MGHDK and CDR2 is SYGVNS in the germline V gene. V was clipped by 6 bases and J by 1 base; unmatched bases: 6. CDR3 length equals 15 residues. CDR3 sequence (DNA): TGTGCCAGCAGGGGACCGGGACAGGGTAACTATGGCTACACCTTC. Protein: CASRGPGQGNYGYTF.

The chain recombines TRBV29-1 with TRBJ2-3; no firm D call. The V gene lost 4 bases and the J gene lost 3 bases, with 8 bases spanning the gap. CDR1 and CDR2 from the germline V gene are SQVTM and ANQGSEA. The CDR3 totals 12 residues. CDR3 nucleotide sequence: TGCAGCGTTGTATGGGCGACAGATACGCAGTATTTT. This sequence encodes CSVVWATDTQYF.

The rearrangement uses TRBV25-1 and TRBJ1-4, with 8 bases fitting TRBD1. The CDR3 is 15 residues long. CDR1 is MGHDK, CDR2 SYGVNS, per germline. V trimming: 2 bases; J trimming: 6 bases; junction bases outside the gene matches: 5. CDR3 loop: CASSEPRGPDEKLFF. The CDR3 DNA reads as TGTGCCAGCAGTGAACCCAGGGGGCCTGATGAAAAACTGTTTTTT.

The genes are TRBV29-1 and TRBJ1-1; D is unclear. CDR3 length: 12 residues. V was trimmed by 4 bases and J by 11 bases, leaving 17 bases between them. The germline V gene has CDR1 SQVTM and CDR2 ANQGSEA. In DNA form, the CDR3 reads TGCAGCGTTGCCCAACCGGGGAGGTACGCTTTCTTT. Protein sequence: CSVAQPGRYAFF.

J is TRBJ2-5 and V is TRBV29-1; TRBD1 matches 8 bases. CDR3 size: 19 residues. The V segment lost 0 bases and the J segment 4 bases; nucleotides outside the gene matches: 19. CDR1 SQVTM and CDR2 ANQGSEA come from the germline V gene. CDR3 residues: CSVEDEPPWGGQGAETQYF. Here the CDR3 DNA reads TGCAGCGTTGAAGATGAACCCCCTTGGGGTGGGCAGGGGGCAGAGACCCAGTACTTC.

This clone was counted only a few times. The genes are TRBV7-2 and TRBJ1-4; TRBD1 matches at 8 bases. Unmatched junction bases numbered 5, after V lost 5 bases and J lost 6 bases. Germline CDR1 SGHTA, CDR2 FQGNSA. CDR3 length equals 14 residues. The chain's CDR3 is CASSPDRVHEKLFF. CDR3 bases: TGTGCCAGCAGCCCGGACAGGGTACATGAAAAACTGTTTTTT.

This clone has more than one count but fewer than ten. CDR3 sequence: CASSLTLTTDTQYF. CDR3 nucleotide sequence: TGTGCCAGCAGCTTAACGTTGACCACAGATACGCAGTATTTT. The chain joins TRBV7-3 to TRBJ2-3; no reliable D call. The germline CDR1 and CDR2 sequences are SGHTA and FQGTGA. The CDR3 sequence is 14 residues long. With 0 bases removed from V and 2 bases from J, the gap between germline ends came to 6 bases.

The chain is built from TRBV9 and TRBJ2-7, with a possible D match to TRBD2 (5 bases). This CDR3 has 15 residues. The V end was cut by 0 bases, the J end by 3 bases, with 13 bases between. Germline-derived CDR1 and CDR2 are SGDLS and YYNGEE. CDR3: CASSVELGSSYEQYF. The DNA of the CDR3 is TGTGCCAGCAGCGTAGAACTAGGTTCTAGCTACGAGCAGTACTTC.

The J gene is TRBJ2-3, the V gene TRBV29-1, with 9 bases fitting TRBD2. The CDR3 runs 14 residues. Unmatched junction bases numbered 6, after V lost 7 bases and J lost 1 base. The V gene's germline CDR1 is SQVTM and CDR2 ANQGSEA. CDR3 in DNA: TGCAGCGCCCTCGCGGGGGGGGGCACAGATACGCAGTATTTT. It translates to CSALAGGGTDTQYF.

The chain links TRBV15 to TRBJ2-3, with 8 nucleotides matching TRBD2. CDR3 size: 15 residues. V lost 2 bases, J lost 4 bases, and 5 bases stayed unmatched. Germline V gene sequence: CDR1 LNHNV, CDR2 YYDKDF (reference sequence). CDR3 protein: CATSRLEAGADTQYF. The CDR3 nucleotides are TGTGCCACCAGCAGATTAGAAGCGGGGGCAGATACGCAGTATTTT.

This rearrangement joins TRBV5-1 to TRBJ2-1, with 9 bases lining up with TRBD1. With V trimmed by 4 bases and J by 4 bases, 9 bases remained unmatched. The CDR3 runs to 16 residues. CDR1 and CDR2 from the germline V gene are SGHRS and YFSETQ. DNA for the CDR3: TGCGCCAGCAGCCTGAGACCGGGACAGGGTTACAATGAGCAGTTCTTC. Residues: CASSLRPGQGYNEQFF.

V usage is TRBV5-6 and J usage is TRBJ1-2; 9 nucleotides line up with TRBD1. Trimming removed 3 bases from V and 8 bases from J; junction bases left unmatched: 8. This CDR3 comprises 14 residues. Germline CDR1 and CDR2: SGHDT and YYEEEE. The CDR3: CASSYLDRGVGYTF. The DNA for the CDR3 is TGTGCCAGCAGCTATCTAGACAGGGGGGTCGGCTACACCTTC.

V usage is TRBV7-2 and J usage is TRBJ1-1; D remains ambiguous. V lost 1 base to trimming and J lost 11 bases, with 8 bases between them. Germline values: CDR1 SGHTA, CDR2 FQGNSA. The CDR3 covers 11 residues. The CDR3 DNA reads as TGTGCCAGCAGCTTAGAGTTCTCCGCTTTCTTT. Its translation: CASSLEFSAFF.

V usage is TRBV6-6 and J usage is TRBJ2-5; D gene uncertain. This CDR3 region has 12 residues. Germline CDR1 reads MNHNY; CDR2 reads SVGAGI (reference sequence). Trimming took off 6 bases at V and 1 base at J, with 6 bases between the two ends. The CDR3 protein is CASRAGQETQYF. The CDR3 nucleotides read TGTGCCAGCAGGGCAGGCCAAGAGACCCAGTACTTC.

In the case of this clone: The sample holds other DNA sequences that translate to the same CDR3. CDR3 sequence (DNA): TGTGCCATCAGTGAGTCTGACCGGGGCCAAGAGACCCAGTACTTC. Its protein product is CAISESDRGQETQYF. This chain connects TRBV10-3 to TRBJ2-5; TRBD2 is a possible D gene (5 bases). Germline V gene sequence: CDR1 ENHRY, CDR2 SYGVKD. Trimming removed 0 bases from V and 1 base from J, with 9 bases in between. The CDR3 loop spans 15 amino acids.

This clone was seen just once. The rearrangement uses TRBV7-8 and TRBJ1-6; D is possibly TRBD1 (5 bases). Germline V gene sequence: CDR1 SGHVS, CDR2 FQNEAQ. This CDR3 region has 20 residues. The V and J ends lost 4 bases and 5 bases respectively, with 27 bases between them. The CDR3 protein is CASSSLLTALRGSNNSPLHF. The DNA of the CDR3 is TGTGCCAGCAGCTCCCTGCTGACAGCCCTGCGAGGAAGTAATAATTCACCCCTCCACTTT.

The genes are TRBV11-2 and TRBJ2-7, with 8 bases aligning to TRBD2. J was trimmed by 4 bases and V by 4 bases; bases with no gene match: 9. Germline values: CDR1 SGHAT, CDR2 FQNNGV. The CDR3 consists of 15 residues. The DNA of the CDR3 is TGTGCCAGCAGCTCCCCCCGCGGGGGGATATACGAGCAGTACTTC. Translated, it gives CASSSPRGGIYEQYF.

This chain joins TRBV6-5 and TRBJ2-7; D call uncertain. The CDR3 runs to 12 residues. V lost 6 bases to trimming and J lost 5 bases, with 11 bases between them. Germline V gene data show CDR1 as MNHEY and CDR2 as SVGAGI. The CDR3 nucleotides read TGTGCCAGCAGCTCCCCTCCTAACGAGCAGTACTTC. Its protein is CASSSPPNEQYF.

The rearrangement uses TRBV27 and TRBJ1-6; TRBD1 matches at 11 bases. CDR1 is MNHEY, CDR2 SMNVEV, per germline (reference sequence). J gave up 8 bases and V 5 bases, and 2 bases lay outside the gene matches. The CDR3 sequence is 14 residues long. The DNA of the CDR3 is TGTGCCAGCAGTCGGGGACAGGGGGATTCACCCCTCCACTTT. Its protein is CASSRGQGDSPLHF.

The chain links TRBV6-1 to TRBJ1-5; D gene unclear. CDR3 size: 14 residues. CDR1 and CDR2 from the germline V gene are MNHNS and SASEGT. The ends were cut back, 5 bases at V and 5 bases at J, with 13 bases in the middle. The CDR3 DNA is TGTGCCAGCAGTAGCGACGGCACGGATCAGCCCCAGCATTTT. Encoded protein: CASSSDGTDQPQHF.

The chain joins TRBV7-2 to TRBJ1-2; 8 bases agree with TRBD1. V lost 3 bases and J lost 7; bases outside the gene matches: 4. Germline assignment: CDR1 SGHTA and CDR2 FQGNSA. This CDR3 is built from 13 residues. CDR3 region: CASSLDRESGYTF. In DNA, the CDR3 is TGTGCCAGCAGCTTGGACAGGGAATCTGGCTACACCTTC.

This chain joins TRBV12-5 and TRBJ1-5, with a possible D match to TRBD1 (5 bases). Trimming took 6 bases from V and 5 from J, leaving 11 bases between them. The CDR3 consists of 13 residues. The V gene's germline CDR1 is LGHNT and CDR2 FRNRAP. Here the CDR3 reads CASGPDTYQPQHF. The CDR3 DNA reads as TGTGCTAGTGGGCCGGACACATATCAGCCCCAGCATTTT.

The chain is built from TRBV4-1 and TRBJ2-3; 7 nucleotides match TRBD2. V was pared by 0 bases and J by 3 bases, with 9 bases of the junction left unmatched. CDR3 size: 17 residues. The V gene's germline CDR1 is MGHRA and CDR2 YSYEKL. DNA for the CDR3: TGCGCCAGCAGCCAAGAGCCTAGAGGAGCGGGGACAGATACGCAGTATTTT. Translating it yields CASSQEPRGAGTDTQYF.